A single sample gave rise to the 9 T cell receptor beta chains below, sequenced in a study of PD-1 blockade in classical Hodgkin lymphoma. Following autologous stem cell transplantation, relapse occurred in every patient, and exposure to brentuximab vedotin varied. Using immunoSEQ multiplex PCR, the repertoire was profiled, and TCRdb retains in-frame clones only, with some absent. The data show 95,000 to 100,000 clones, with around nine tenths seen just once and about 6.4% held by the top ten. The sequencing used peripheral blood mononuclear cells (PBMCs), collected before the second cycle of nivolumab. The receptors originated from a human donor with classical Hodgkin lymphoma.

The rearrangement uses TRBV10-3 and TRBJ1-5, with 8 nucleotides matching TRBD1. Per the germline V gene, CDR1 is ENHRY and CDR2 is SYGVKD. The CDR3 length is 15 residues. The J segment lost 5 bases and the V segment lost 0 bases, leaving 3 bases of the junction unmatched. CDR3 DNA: TGTGCCATCAGTGAGTCGAACAGGGGGTATCAGCCCCAGCATTTT. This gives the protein CAISESNRGYQPQHF.

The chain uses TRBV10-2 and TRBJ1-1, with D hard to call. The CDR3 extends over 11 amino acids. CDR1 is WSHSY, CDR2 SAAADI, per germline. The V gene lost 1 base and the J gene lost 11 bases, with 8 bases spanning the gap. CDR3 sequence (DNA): TGCGCCAGCAGTGAGTACGGTTGGGCTTTCTTT. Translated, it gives CASSEYGWAFF.

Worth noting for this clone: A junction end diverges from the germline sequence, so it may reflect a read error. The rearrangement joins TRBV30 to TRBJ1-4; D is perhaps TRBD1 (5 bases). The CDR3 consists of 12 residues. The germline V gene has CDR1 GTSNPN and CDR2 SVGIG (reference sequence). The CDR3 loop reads CAWSELSGGEVF. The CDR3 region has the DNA TGTGCCTGGAGTGAACTATCCGGGGGAGAAGTTTTT. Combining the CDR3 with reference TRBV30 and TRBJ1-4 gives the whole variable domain SQTIHQWPATLVQPVGSPLSLECTVEGTSNPNLYWYRQAAGRGLQLLFYSVGIGQISSEVPQNLSASRPQDRQFILSSKKLLLSDSGFYLCAWSELSGGEVFGSGTQLSVL.

CDR3 region: CASSEGARGDQPQHF. CDR3 sequence (DNA): TGTGCCAGCAGTGAAGGGGCCCGGGGGGATCAGCCCCAGCATTTT. The chain carries TRBV6-1 and TRBJ1-5; perhaps TRBD1 as D (5 bases). Trimming pared 1 base from V and 5 bases from J, leaving 12 bases between. The CDR3 is 15 residues long. Looked up from germline, CDR1 is MNHNS and CDR2 is SASEGT.

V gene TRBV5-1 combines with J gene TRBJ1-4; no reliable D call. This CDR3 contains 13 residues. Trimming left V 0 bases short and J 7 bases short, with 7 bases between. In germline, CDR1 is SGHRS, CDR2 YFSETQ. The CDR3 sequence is CASSLVGGEKLFF. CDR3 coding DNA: TGCGCCAGCAGCTTGGTGGGTGGTGAAAAACTGTTTTTT.

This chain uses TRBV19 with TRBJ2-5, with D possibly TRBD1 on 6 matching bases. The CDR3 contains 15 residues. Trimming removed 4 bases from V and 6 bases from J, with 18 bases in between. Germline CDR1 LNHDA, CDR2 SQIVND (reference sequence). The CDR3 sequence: CASSTLGVGAKTQYF. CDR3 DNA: TGTGCCAGTAGTACCCTCGGGGTGGGGGCGAAGACCCAGTACTTC. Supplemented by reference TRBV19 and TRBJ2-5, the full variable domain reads DGGITQSPKYLFRKEGQNVTLSCEQNLNHDAMYWYRQDPGQGLRLIYYSQIVNDFQKGDIAEGYSVSREKKESFPLTVTSAQKNPTAFYLCASSTLGVGAKTQYFGPGTRLLVL.

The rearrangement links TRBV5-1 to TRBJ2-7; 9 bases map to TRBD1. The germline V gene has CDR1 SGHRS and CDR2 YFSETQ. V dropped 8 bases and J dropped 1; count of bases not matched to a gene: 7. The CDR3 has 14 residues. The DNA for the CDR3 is TGCGCCAGTAAACCGGGACAGGGTTCCTACGAGCAGTACTTC. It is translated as CASKPGQGSYEQYF.

The CDR3 is CASSRGLAEQETQYF. The CDR3 bases are TGTGCCAGCAGCAGGGGACTAGCGGAACAAGAGACCCAGTACTTC. The gene calls are TRBV5-4 and TRBJ2-5; 11 nucleotides line up with TRBD2. Germline assignment: CDR1 SGHNT and CDR2 YYREEE (reference sequence). The trim removed 4 bases at V and 2 bases at J, leaving 4 bases unmatched. The CDR3 covers 15 residues.

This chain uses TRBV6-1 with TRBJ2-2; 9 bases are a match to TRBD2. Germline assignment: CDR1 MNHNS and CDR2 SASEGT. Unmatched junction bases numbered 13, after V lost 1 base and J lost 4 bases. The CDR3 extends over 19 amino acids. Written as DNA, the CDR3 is TGTGCCAGCAGTGAAGGTGGTCCAGCGGGGGGATATAGCACCGGGGAGCTGTTTTTT. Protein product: CASSEGGPAGGYSTGELFF.